Below, 25 T cell receptor beta chains from the same sample are listed, as sequenced in a study of CD4 T cells in relation to SARS-CoV-2 and coronaviruses. Their cognate antigens are unknown. Measured with immunoSEQ multiplex PCR; TCRdb has only the in-frame clones, and not every one. Among about 22,000 clones, about 70% were seen once, and the ten largest hold roughly 20%. The unexposed donors gave CD4+ T cells in about 2011-2019, prior to COVID-19. The cells were cultured for approximately ten days before CD4+ T cells were isolated. Sequenced material: CD4+ T cells from PBMCs, cultured in vitro. The receptors here all came from a human donor in good health.

The chain is built from TRBV18 and TRBJ1-6; 10 bases are shared with TRBD1. Germline CDR1 is KGHSH and CDR2 is LQKENI. This CDR3 comprises 17 residues. The V gene end was trimmed by 2 bases and the J gene end by 8 bases; junction bases not matched to a gene: 9. This CDR3 reads CASSPFSMGTGDSPLHF. The CDR3 DNA follows: TGTGCCAGCTCACCATTTTCAATGGGGACAGGGGATTCACCCCTCCACTTT.

This rearrangement joins TRBV2 to TRBJ2-2, with 8 positions matching TRBD1. Trimming at V came to 3 bases and at J to 5 bases, leaving 5 bases not matched to a gene. Germline-derived CDR1 and CDR2 are SNHLY and FYNNEI. The CDR3 loop spans 15 amino acids. The CDR3 spells CASSDLQGGTGELFF. DNA for the CDR3: TGTGCCAGCAGTGATCTACAGGGGGGTACCGGGGAGCTGTTTTTT.

The chain has TRBV10-3 and TRBJ2-3; D unclear. The CDR3 loop spans 13 amino acids. Germline CDR1 is ENHRY and CDR2 is SYGVKD. The ends were cut back, 8 bases at V and 0 bases at J, with 9 bases in the middle. CDR3 amino acids: CAIRGASTDTQYF. CDR3 DNA: TGTGCCATCCGCGGTGCCAGCACAGATACGCAGTATTTT.

The gene calls are TRBV6-6 and TRBJ1-2; 7 bases map to TRBD1. The CDR3 is 14 residues long. Looked up from germline, CDR1 is MNHNY and CDR2 is SVGAGI (reference sequence). V shed 5 bases and J 8 bases; nucleotides not matched to a gene: 11. CDR3 amino acids: CASSPETGMNGYTF. CDR3 DNA sequence: TGTGCCAGCAGTCCCGAGACAGGGATGAACGGCTACACCTTC.

The table lists this clone with a few counts. The chain carries TRBV19 and TRBJ1-5, with no clear D. The CDR3 is 12 amino acids. V lost 5 bases, J lost 5 bases, and 7 bases lay in between. Germline loops: CDR1 LNHDA, CDR2 SQIVND (reference sequence). In DNA, the CDR3 is TGTGCCAGTAGTTCTGGGGATCAGCCCCAGCATTTT. It translates to CASSSGDQPQHF.

The V call is TRBV3-1 (or the pseudogene TRBV3-2), the J call TRBJ2-2, with D perhaps TRBD2 (5 bases). The CDR3 is made up of 14 amino acids. The V gene's germline CDR1 is LGHDT and CDR2 YNNKEL (reference sequence). The germline V and J ends were trimmed by 4 bases and 4 bases, with 10 bases remaining between them. CDR3 sequence reads: CASSPGMGTGELFF. In DNA form, the CDR3 reads TGTGCCAGCAGCCCCGGGATGGGCACCGGGGAGCTGTTTTTT.

By frequency in the sample, this clone is large. The rearrangement uses TRBV7-9 and TRBJ2-5; 7 positions agree with TRBD2. Germline-derived CDR1 and CDR2 are SEHNR and FQNEAQ (reference sequence). The CDR3 has 16 amino acids. Trimming cost V 1 base and J 5 bases; bases outside gene matches: 10. As DNA, the CDR3 is TGTGCCAGCAGCTTAGACCTTTACGGGGGGTTGGAGACCCAGTACTTC. Protein: CASSLDLYGGLETQYF.

In this sample, this clone is medium-sized. The genes are TRBV29-1 and TRBJ1-2; 9 positions agree with TRBD1. There are 11 residues in the CDR3. Unmatched junction bases numbered 3, after V lost 6 bases and J lost 7 bases. Germline V CDR1 and CDR2: SQVTM, ANQGSEA. The CDR3 DNA reads TGCAGCGTACAGGGGGCCTCTGGCTACACCTTC. It translates to CSVQGASGYTF. The full variable domain, with the rest looked up from reference TRBV29-1 and TRBJ1-2, is SAVISQKPSRDICQRGTSLTIQCQVDSQVTMMFWYRQQPGQSLTLIATANQGSEATYESGFVIDKFPISRPNLTFSTLTVSNMSPEDSSIYLCSVQGASGYTFGSGTRLTVV.

V gene TRBV9 combines with J gene TRBJ2-2; TRBD2 matches at 7 bases. The CDR3 spans 16 residues. The V and J ends lost 0 bases and 6 bases, in that order; junction bases with no gene match: 8. Germline CDR1 and CDR2: SGDLS and YYNGEE. The CDR3 reads CASSVGLAAPAGELFF. Here the CDR3 DNA reads TGTGCCAGCAGCGTAGGCCTAGCGGCGCCAGCCGGGGAGCTGTTTTTT.

The chain is built from TRBV11-2 and TRBJ2-5; D ambiguous. The CDR3 covers 15 residues. Germline CDR1 SGHAT, CDR2 FQNNGV. V dropped 0 bases and J dropped 4 bases, with 12 bases sitting between them. The CDR3 reads CASSLDVFGGETQYF. CDR3 bases: TGTGCCAGCAGCTTAGATGTGTTTGGCGGAGAGACCCAGTACTTC.

V is TRBV12-3 or TRBV12-4 and J is TRBJ1-2; D not resolved. The CDR3 length is 13 residues. Trimming removed 6 bases at V and 8 bases at J, with 16 bases between. The CDR3 bases are TGTGCCAGCAGCCCGGACCGAATGAACGGCTACACCTTC. This encodes CASSPDRMNGYTF.

This clone was found a few times. V is TRBV5-6 and J is TRBJ2-1, with TRBD2 matching 16 bases. The CDR3 loop spans 19 amino acids. In germline, CDR1 is SGHDT, CDR2 YYEEEE. V trimming: 3 bases; J trimming: 6 bases; junction bases outside the gene matches: 12. CDR3: CASSSHGGGLAGGSNEQFF. The CDR3 region has the DNA TGTGCCAGCAGCTCTCATGGAGGGGGACTAGCGGGGGGGAGCAATGAGCAGTTCTTC.

This rearrangement joins TRBV14 to TRBJ1-6, with D possibly matching TRBD1 (6 bases). The CDR3 contains 18 residues. Germline V gives CDR1 SGHDN, CDR2 FVKESK. V lost 1 base and J lost 5, with 18 bases in between. DNA for the CDR3: TGTGCCAGCAGCCAAGGCCTTGAAGGGGGGGGGAATAATTCACCCCTCCACTTT. Its translation is CASSQGLEGGGNNSPLHF.

This chain links TRBV7-2 with TRBJ2-1, with D perhaps matching TRBD2 (5 bases). Germline V CDR1 and CDR2: SGHTA, FQGNSA. This CDR3 has 16 amino acids. The V end lost 5 bases, the J end lost 2 bases, and 16 bases lay between the germline ends. In DNA form, the CDR3 reads TGTGCCAGCAGCGTGAGAAGCGGCCCAACCTACAATGAGCAGTTCTTC. It codes for CASSVRSGPTYNEQFF.

This clone turned up a few times. This sequence joins TRBV5-1 and TRBJ1-6; D uncertain. Between the trimmed V and J ends, which lost 3 bases and 7 bases, there was a span of 14 bases. This CDR3 is 15 amino acids long. The germline V gene encodes CDR1 SGHRS and CDR2 YFSETQ. The CDR3 DNA reads TGCGCCAGCAGCTATTCCGGGGTGGAGAATTCACCCCTCCACTTT. Its protein product is CASSYSGVENSPLHF.

As DNA, the CDR3 is TGTGCCAGCAGCCACCCCCTGAGGACAGCCTACTCCTACGAGCAGTACTTC. It yields the protein CASSHPLRTAYSYEQYF. V is TRBV11-2 and J is TRBJ2-7, with a tentative D call TRBD1 (6 bases). The CDR3 consists of 17 residues. The germline V gene encodes CDR1 SGHAT and CDR2 FQNNGV. With 5 bases removed from V and 0 bases from J, the gap between germline ends came to 20 bases.

This clone was seen only once. The rearrangement uses TRBV6-5 and TRBJ2-5; 8 bases match TRBD1. The CDR3 is 14 amino acids. Germline lookup yields CDR1 MNHEY and CDR2 SVGAGI. Unmatched junction bases numbered 6, after V lost 4 bases and J lost 5 bases. This chain's CDR3 is CASSLDRDVETQYF. CDR3 DNA: TGTGCCAGCAGTTTGGACAGGGACGTGGAGACCCAGTACTTC.

This chain connects TRBV18 to TRBJ2-3; 8 bases are a match to TRBD2. Germline-derived CDR1 and CDR2 are KGHSH and LQKENI. This CDR3 comprises 15 residues. V was clipped by 3 bases and J by 6 bases; unmatched bases: 8. The CDR3, as DNA: TGTGCCAGCTCACCGACGGGAGGGATATTGGATACGCAGTATTTT. Amino acids: CASSPTGGILDTQYF. Drawing the rest from reference TRBV18 and TRBJ2-3, the complete variable domain is NAGVMQNPRHLVRRRGQEARLRCSPMKGHSHVYWYRQLPEEGLKFMVYLQKENIIDESGMPKERFSAEFPKEGPSILRIQQVVRGDSAAYFCASSPTGGILDTQYFGPGTRLTVL.

This clone has only a few counts. The chain has TRBV19 and TRBJ2-1; D is undetermined. The germline CDR1 and CDR2 sequences are LNHDA and SQIVND (reference sequence). This CDR3 contains 12 residues. V was clipped by 3 bases and J by 9 bases, with 9 bases between them. CDR3 in amino acids: CASSITRSEQFF. The CDR3 nucleotides read TGTGCCAGTAGTATTACACGAAGTGAGCAGTTCTTC.

This clone was counted only a few times. This chain connects TRBV12-3 or TRBV12-4 to TRBJ2-2, with D possibly matching TRBD1 (6 bases). The CDR3 spans 13 residues. V was pared by 6 bases and J by 8 bases, with 13 bases between. The CDR3 region has the DNA TGTGCCAGCAGCTCCTTGGGGGCAGGGGAGCTGTTTTTT. Residues: CASSSLGAGELFF.

This clone was observed a few times. V gene TRBV27 combines with J gene TRBJ2-2, with 14 bases fitting TRBD2. The CDR3 runs 15 residues. After removal of 3 bases from V and 6 bases from J, the junction contained 0 bases not matched to a gene. From germline, CDR1 is MNHEY and CDR2 SMNVEV (reference sequence). CDR3 coding DNA: TGTGCCAGCAGTTTGACTAGCGGGAGGGCCGGGGAGCTGTTTTTT. Translating gives CASSLTSGRAGELFF.

The CDR3 loop reads CASSQLKRTETQYF. As DNA, the CDR3 is TGCGCCAGCAGCCAACTCAAGCGAACCGAGACCCAGTACTTC. The chain combines TRBV4-1 with TRBJ2-5; unclear D gene. V lost 2 bases to trimming and J lost 5 bases, with 12 bases between them. The CDR3 runs 14 residues. Germline V CDR1 and CDR2: MGHRA, YSYEKL.

The chain links TRBV30 to TRBJ1-5; no definite D call. The germline V gene encodes CDR1 GTSNPN and CDR2 SVGIG (reference sequence). V was pared by 2 bases and J by 0 bases, with 5 bases between. The CDR3 has 13 residues. CDR3 in amino acids: CAWSMSSNQPQHF. CDR3 nucleotide sequence: TGTGCCTGGAGTATGTCTAGCAATCAGCCCCAGCATTTT.

This chain uses TRBV3-1 (or the pseudogene TRBV3-2) with TRBJ1-2; D not resolved. This CDR3 contains 14 residues. Germline loops: CDR1 LGHDT, CDR2 YNNKEL (reference sequence). With 4 bases removed from V and 4 bases from J, the gap between germline ends came to 13 bases. Here the CDR3 reads CASSPRSDGYGYTF. The CDR3 nucleotides are TGTGCCAGCAGCCCCCGGTCGGATGGCTATGGCTACACCTTC.

This chain links TRBV7-2 with TRBJ1-5, with 7 bases aligning to TRBD1. The length of the CDR3 is 15 residues. J lost 4 bases, V lost 5 bases, and 8 bases had no gene match. Germline values: CDR1 SGHTA, CDR2 FQGNSA. DNA of the CDR3: TGTGCCAGCAGCCCTCAGGGGACAGCAAATCAGCCCCAGCATTTT. It translates to CASSPQGTANQPQHF.